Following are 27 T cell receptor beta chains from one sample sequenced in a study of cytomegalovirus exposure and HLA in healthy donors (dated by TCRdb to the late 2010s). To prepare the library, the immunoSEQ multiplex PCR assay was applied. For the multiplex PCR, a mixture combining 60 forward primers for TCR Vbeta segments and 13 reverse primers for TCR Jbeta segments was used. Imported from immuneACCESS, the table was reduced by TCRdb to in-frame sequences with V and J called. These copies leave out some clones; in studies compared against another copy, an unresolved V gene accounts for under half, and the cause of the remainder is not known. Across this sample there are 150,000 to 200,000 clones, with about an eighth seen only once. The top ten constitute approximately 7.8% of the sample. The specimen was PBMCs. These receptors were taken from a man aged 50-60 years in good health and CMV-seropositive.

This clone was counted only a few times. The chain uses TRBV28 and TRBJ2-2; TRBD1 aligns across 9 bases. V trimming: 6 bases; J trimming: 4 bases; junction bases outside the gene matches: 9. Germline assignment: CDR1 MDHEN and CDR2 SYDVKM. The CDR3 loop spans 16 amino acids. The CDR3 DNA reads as TGTGCCAGCAGGTTTACAGAGGACAGGGGCACCGGGGAGCTGTTTTTT. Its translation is CASRFTEDRGTGELFF.

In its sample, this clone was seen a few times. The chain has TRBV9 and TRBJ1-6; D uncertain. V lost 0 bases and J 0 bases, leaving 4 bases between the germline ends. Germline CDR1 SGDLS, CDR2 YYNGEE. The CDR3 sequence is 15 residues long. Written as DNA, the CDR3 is TGTGCCAGCAGCGTAGACGGCTCCTATAATTCACCCCTCCACTTT. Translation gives CASSVDGSYNSPLHF. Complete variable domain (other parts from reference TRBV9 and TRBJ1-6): DSGVTQTPKHLITATGQRVTLRCSPRSGDLSVYWYQQSLDQGLQFLIQYYNGEERAKGNILERFSAQQFPDLHSELNLSSLELGDSALYFCASSVDGSYNSPLHFGNGTRLTVT.

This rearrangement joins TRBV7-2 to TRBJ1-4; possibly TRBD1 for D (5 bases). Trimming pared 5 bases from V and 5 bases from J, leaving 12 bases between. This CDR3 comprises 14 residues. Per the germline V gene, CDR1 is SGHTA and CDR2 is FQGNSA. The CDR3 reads CASSRDSLNEKLFF. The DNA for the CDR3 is TGTGCCAGCAGCCGCGACAGCCTAAATGAAAAACTGTTTTTT.

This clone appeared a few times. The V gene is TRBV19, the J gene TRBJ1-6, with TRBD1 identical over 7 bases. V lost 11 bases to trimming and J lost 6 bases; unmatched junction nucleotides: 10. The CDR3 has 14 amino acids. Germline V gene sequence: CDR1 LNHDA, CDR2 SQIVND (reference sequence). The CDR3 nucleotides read TGTGCCGGAGGGACAGCCGGGCGTAATTCACCCCTCCACTTT. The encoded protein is CAGGTAGRNSPLHF.

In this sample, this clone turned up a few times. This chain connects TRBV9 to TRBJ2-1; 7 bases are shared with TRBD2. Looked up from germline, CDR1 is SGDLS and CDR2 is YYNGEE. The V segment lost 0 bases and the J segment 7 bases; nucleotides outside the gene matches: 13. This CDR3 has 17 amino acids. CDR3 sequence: CASSVELRGWVGNEQFF. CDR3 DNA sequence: TGTGCCAGCAGCGTAGAACTGCGGGGGTGGGTCGGGAATGAGCAGTTCTTC. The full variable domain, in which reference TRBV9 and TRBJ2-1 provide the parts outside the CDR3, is DSGVTQTPKHLITATGQRVTLRCSPRSGDLSVYWYQQSLDQGLQFLIQYYNGEERAKGNILERFSAQQFPDLHSELNLSSLELGDSALYFCASSVELRGWVGNEQFFGPGTRLTVL.

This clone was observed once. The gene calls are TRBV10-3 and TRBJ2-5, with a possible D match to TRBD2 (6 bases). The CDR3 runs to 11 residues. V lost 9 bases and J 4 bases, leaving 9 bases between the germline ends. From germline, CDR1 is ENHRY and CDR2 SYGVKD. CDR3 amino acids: CAIGGRETQYF. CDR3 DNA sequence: TGTGCCATAGGAGGGCGAGAGACCCAGTACTTC.

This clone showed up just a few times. For the CDR3, the DNA is TGTGCCATCAGTGATGACAGGGCGATGAACACTGAAGCTTTCTTT. This gives the protein CAISDDRAMNTEAFF. This chain connects TRBV10-3 to TRBJ1-1; the match to TRBD1 covers 7 bases. V shed 3 bases, J shed 0 bases, and the junction held 4 bases outside the gene matches. From germline, CDR1 is ENHRY and CDR2 SYGVKD. The CDR3 is made up of 15 amino acids.

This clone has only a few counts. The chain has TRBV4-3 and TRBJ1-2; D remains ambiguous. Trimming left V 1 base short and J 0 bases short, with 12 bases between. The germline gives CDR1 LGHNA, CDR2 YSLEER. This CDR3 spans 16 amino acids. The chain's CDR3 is CASSQGSGMTNYGYTF. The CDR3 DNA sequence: TGCGCCAGCAGCCAAGGGTCAGGAATGACTAACTATGGCTACACCTTC.

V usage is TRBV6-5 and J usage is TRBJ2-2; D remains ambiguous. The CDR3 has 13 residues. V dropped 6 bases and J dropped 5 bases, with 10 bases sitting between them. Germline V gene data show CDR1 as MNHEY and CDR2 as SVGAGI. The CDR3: CASSPWSTGELFF. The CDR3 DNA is TGTGCCAGCAGCCCCTGGAGTACCGGGGAGCTGTTTTTT.

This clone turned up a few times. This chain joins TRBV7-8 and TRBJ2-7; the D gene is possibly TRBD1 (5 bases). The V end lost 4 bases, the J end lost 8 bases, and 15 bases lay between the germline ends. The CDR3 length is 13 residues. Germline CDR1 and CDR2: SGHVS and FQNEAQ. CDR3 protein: CASSSGPGGQQYV. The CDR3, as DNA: TGTGCCAGCAGCTCAGGGCCGGGCGGTCAGCAGTACGTC.

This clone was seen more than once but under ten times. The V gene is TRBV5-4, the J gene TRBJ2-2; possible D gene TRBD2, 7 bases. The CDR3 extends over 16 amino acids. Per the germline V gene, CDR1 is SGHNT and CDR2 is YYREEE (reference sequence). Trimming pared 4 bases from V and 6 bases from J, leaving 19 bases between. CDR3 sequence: CASSPFLGGAAGELFF. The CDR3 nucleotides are TGTGCCAGCAGCCCCTTTTTGGGGGGGGCGGCCGGGGAGCTGTTTTTT.

The CDR3, as DNA: TGTGCCAGCAGTGTCCCAGGGCGTCAAGAGACCCAGTACTTC. It is translated as CASSVPGRQETQYF. This chain connects TRBV2 to TRBJ2-5; the D gene is possibly TRBD1 (5 bases). There are 14 residues in the CDR3. The V end lost 4 bases, the J end lost 2 bases, and 11 bases lay between the germline ends. Per the germline V gene, CDR1 is SNHLY and CDR2 is FYNNEI.

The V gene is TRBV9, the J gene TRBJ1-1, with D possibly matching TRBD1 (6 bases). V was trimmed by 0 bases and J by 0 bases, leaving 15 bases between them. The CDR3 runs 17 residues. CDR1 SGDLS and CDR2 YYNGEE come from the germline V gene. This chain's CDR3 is CASSVGWGGALNTEAFF. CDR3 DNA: TGTGCCAGCAGCGTAGGTTGGGGGGGCGCGTTGAACACTGAAGCTTTCTTT.

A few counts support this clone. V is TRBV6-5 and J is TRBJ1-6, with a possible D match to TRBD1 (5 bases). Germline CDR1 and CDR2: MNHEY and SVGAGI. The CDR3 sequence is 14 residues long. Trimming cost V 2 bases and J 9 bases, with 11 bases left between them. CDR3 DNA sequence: TGTGCCAGCAGTTACGACAGCCTTGGTTCACCCCTCCACTTT. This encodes CASSYDSLGSPLHF.

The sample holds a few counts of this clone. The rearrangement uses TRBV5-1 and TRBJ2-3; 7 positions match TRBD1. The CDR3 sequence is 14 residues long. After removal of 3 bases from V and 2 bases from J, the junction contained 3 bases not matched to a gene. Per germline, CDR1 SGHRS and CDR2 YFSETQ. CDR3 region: CASSSGQPTDTQYF. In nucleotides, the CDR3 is TGCGCCAGCAGCTCGGGACAGCCCACAGATACGCAGTATTTT. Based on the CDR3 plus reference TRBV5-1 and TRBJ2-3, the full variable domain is KAGVTQTPRYLIKTRGQQVTLSCSPISGHRSVSWYQQTPGQGLQFLFEYFSETQRNKGNFPGRFSGRQFSNSRSEMNVSTLELGDSALYLCASSSGQPTDTQYFGPGTRLTVL.

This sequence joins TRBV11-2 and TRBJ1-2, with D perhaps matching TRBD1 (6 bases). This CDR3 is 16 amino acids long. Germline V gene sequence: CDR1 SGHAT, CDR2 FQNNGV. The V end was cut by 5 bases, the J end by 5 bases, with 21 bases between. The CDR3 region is CASSLAGRGGLYGYTF. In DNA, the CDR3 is TGTGCCAGCAGCCTTGCCGGGCGAGGGGGTCTTTATGGCTACACCTTC.

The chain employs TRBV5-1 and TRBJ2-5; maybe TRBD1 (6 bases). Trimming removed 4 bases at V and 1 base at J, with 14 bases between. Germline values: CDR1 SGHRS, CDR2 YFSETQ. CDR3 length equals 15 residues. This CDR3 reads CASSVTSGVQETQYF. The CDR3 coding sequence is TGCGCCAGCAGCGTAACCTCAGGGGTCCAAGAGACCCAGTACTTC.

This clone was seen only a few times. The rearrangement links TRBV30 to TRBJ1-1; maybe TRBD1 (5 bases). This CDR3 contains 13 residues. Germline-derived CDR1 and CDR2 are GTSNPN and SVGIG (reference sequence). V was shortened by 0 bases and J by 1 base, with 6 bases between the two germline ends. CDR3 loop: CAWSVQGNTEAFF. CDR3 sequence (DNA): TGTGCCTGGAGTGTCCAGGGGAACACTGAAGCTTTCTTT.

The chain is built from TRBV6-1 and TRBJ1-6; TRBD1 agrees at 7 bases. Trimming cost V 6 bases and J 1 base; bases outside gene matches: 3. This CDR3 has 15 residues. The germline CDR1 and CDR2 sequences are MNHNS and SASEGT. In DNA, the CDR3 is TGTGCCAGCAGGGGCAGGGGGTCCTATAATTCACCCCTCCACTTT. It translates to CASRGRGSYNSPLHF.

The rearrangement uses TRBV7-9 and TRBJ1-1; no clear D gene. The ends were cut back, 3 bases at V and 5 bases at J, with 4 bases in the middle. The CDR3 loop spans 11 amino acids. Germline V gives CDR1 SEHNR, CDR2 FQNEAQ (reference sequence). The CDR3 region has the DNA TGTGCCAGCAGCTTTCGTACTGAAGCTTTCTTT. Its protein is CASSFRTEAFF.

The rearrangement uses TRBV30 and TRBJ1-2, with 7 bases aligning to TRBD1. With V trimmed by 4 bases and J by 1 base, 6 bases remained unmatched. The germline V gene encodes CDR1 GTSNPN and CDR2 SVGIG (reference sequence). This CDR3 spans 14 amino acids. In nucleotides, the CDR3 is TGTGCCTGGACAACAGGGGAGGTTAACTATGGCTACACCTTC. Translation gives CAWTTGEVNYGYTF.

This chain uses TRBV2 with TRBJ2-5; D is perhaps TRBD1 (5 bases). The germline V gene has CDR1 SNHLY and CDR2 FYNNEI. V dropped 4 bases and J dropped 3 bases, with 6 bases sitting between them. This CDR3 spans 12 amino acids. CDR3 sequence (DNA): TGTGCCAGCAGTGGCAGGGAAGAGACCCAGTACTTC. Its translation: CASSGREETQYF.

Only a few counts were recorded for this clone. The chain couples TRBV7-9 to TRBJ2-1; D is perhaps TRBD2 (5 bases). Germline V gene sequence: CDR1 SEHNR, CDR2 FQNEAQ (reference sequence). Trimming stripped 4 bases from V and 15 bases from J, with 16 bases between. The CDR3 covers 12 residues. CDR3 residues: CASSSGLAEGFF. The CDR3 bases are TGTGCCAGCAGCTCTGGACTGGCCGAGGGGTTCTTC.

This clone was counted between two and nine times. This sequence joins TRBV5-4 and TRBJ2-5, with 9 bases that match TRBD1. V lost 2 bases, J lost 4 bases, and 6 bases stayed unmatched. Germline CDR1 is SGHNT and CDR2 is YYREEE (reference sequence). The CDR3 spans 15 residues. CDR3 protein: CASSLLQGASETQYF. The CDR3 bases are TGTGCCAGCAGCTTATTACAGGGGGCTTCAGAGACCCAGTACTTC.

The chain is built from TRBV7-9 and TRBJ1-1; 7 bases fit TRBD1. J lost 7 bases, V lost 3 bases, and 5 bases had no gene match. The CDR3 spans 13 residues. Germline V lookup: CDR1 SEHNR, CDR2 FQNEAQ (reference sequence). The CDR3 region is CASSFGQGGEAFF. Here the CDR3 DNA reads TGTGCCAGCAGCTTCGGTCAGGGGGGTGAAGCTTTCTTT.

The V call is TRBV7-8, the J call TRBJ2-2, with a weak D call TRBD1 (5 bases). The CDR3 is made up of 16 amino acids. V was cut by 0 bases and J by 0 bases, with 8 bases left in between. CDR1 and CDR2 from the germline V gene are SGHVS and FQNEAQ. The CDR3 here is CASSLARTTNTGELFF. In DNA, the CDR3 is TGTGCCAGCAGCTTAGCGAGGACAACGAACACCGGGGAGCTGTTTTTT.

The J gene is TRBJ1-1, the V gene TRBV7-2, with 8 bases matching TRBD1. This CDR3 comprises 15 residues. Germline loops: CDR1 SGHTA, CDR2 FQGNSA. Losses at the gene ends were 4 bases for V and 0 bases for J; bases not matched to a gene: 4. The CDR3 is CASSSWTGLNTEAFF. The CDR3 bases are TGTGCCAGCAGCTCGTGGACAGGGCTGAACACTGAAGCTTTCTTT.